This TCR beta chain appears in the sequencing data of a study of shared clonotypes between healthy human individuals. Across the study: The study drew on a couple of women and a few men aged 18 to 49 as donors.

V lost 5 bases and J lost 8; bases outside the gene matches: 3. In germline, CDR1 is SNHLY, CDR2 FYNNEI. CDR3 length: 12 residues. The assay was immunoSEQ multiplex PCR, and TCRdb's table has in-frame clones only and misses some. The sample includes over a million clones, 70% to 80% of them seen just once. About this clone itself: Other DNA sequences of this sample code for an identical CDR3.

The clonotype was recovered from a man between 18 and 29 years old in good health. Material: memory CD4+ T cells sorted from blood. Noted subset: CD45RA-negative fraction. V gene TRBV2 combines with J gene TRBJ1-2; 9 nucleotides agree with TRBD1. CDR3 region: CASSRDRVGYTF. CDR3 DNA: TGTGCCAGCAGTCGGGACAGGGTCGGCTACACCTTC.